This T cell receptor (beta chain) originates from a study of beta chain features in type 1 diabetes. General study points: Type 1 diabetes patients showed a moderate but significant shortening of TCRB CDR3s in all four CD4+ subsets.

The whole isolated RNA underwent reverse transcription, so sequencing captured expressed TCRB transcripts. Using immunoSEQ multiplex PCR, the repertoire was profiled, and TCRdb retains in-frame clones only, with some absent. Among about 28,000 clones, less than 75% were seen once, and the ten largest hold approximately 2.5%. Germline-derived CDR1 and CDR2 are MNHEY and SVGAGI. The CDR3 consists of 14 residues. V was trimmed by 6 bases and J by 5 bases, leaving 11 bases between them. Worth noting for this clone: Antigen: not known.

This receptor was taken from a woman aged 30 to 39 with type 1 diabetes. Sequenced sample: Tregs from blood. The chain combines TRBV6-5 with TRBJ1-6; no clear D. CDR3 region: CASSPRLNNSPLHF. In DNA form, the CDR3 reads TGTGCCAGCAGCCCCCGCCTAAATAATTCACCCCTCCACTTT.